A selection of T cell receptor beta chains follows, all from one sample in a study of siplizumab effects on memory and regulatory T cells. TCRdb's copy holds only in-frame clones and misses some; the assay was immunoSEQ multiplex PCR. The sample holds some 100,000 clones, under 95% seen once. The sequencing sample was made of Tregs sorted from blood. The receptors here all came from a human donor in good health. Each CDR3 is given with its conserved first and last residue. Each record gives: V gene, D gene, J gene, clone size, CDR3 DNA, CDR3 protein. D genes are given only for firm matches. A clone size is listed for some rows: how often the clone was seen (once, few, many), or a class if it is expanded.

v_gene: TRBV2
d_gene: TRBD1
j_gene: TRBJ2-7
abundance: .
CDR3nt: TGTGCCAGCAGTGTGGACAGGGGGCGGTTCGAGCAGTACTTC
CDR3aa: CASSVDRGRFEQYF

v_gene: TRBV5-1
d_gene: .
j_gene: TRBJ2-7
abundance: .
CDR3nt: TGCGCCAGCAGCTTGGAGTTTGTCGCGCAGTACTTC
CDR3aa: CASSLEFVAQYF

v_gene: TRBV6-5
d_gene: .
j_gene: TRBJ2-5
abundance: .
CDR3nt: TGTGCCAGCAGTGCTACAGGGCGGCTTGGAGAGACCCAGTACTTC
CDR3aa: CASSATGRLGETQYF

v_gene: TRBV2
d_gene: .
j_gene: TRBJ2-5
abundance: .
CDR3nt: TGTGCCAGCAGGGACGAGGGTTTCTGGACCCAGTACTTC
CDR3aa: CASRDEGFWTQYF

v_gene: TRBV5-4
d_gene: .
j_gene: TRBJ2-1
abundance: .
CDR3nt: TGTGCCAGCAGCTTGGCCGATGGCGGGGACTCCTACAATGAGCAGTTCTTC
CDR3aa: CASSLADGGDSYNEQFF

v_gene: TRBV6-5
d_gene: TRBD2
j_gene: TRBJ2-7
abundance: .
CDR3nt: TGTGCCAGCAGGACCGGGACTAGCGGGAGCTACGAGCAGTACTTC
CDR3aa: CASRTGTSGSYEQYF

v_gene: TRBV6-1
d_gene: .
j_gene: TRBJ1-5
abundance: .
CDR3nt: TGTGCCAGCAGTGAAATAGGTCCCAATAATCAGCCCCAGCATTTT
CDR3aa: CASSEIGPNNQPQHF

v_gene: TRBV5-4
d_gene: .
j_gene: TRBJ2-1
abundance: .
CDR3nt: TGTGCCAGCAGCTTTCCCAGCGGGAATGAGCAGTTCTTC
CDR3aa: CASSFPSGNEQFF

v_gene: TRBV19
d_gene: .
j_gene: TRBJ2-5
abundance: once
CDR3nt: TGTGCCAGTAGTATAGCTGGCTTCCAAGAGACCCAGTACTTC
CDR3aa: CASSIAGFQETQYF

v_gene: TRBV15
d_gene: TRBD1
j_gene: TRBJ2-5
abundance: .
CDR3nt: TGTGCCACCAGCAGAGTCACAGGGGGCCTGGAGACCCAGTACTTC
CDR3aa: CATSRVTGGLETQYF

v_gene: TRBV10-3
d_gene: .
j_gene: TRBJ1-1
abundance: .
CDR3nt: TGTGCCATCAGTGGCCAGGGTTACACTGAAGCTTTCTTT
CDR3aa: CAISGQGYTEAFF

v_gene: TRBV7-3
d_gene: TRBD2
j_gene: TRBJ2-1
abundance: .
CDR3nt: TGTGCCAGCAGGTCTGTGCCTAGCGGGAGAAATGAGCAGTTCTTC
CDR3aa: CASRSVPSGRNEQFF

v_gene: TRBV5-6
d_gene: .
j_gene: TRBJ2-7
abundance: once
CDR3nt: TGTGCCAGCAGCTTTTTGGACAGAGTGGACGAGCAGTACTTC
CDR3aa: CASSFLDRVDEQYF

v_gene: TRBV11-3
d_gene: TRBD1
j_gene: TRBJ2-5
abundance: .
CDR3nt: TGTGCCAGCAGCTTAGGGGACAGAGAGACCCAGTACTTC
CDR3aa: CASSLGDRETQYF

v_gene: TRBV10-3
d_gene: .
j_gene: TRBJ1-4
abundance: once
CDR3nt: TGTGCCATTCAAGCAGAGCGGGGTGAAAAACTGTTTTTT
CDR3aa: CAIQAERGEKLFF

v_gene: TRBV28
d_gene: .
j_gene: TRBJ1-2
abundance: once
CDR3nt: TGTGCCAGCTCCTCGGGGGTTGTCTATGGCTACACCTTC
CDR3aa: CASSSGVVYGYTF

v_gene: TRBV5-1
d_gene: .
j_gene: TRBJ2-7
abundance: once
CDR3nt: TGCGCCAGCAGCTTAATACCCTTTGGTCGGCGGGTTGCGCGCGAGCAGTACTTC
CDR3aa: CASSLIPFGRRVAREQYF